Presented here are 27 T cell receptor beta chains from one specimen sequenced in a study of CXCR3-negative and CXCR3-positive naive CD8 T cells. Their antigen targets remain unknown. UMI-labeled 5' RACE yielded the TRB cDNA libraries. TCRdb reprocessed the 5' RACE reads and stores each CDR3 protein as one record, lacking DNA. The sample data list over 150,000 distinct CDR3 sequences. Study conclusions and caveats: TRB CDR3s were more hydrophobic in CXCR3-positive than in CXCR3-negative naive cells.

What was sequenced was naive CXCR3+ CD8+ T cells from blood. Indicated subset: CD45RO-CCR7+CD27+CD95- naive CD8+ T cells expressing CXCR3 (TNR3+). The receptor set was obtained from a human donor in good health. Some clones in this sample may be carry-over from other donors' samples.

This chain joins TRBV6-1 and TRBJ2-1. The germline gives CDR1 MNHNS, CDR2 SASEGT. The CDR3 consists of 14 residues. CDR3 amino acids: CASSDLIEYNEQFF.

Here the CDR3 reads CAWSELVGLNTEAFF. The J gene is TRBJ1-1, the V gene TRBV30. The CDR3 is 15 residues long. CDR1 is GTSNPN and CDR2 is SVGIG in the germline V gene (reference sequence).

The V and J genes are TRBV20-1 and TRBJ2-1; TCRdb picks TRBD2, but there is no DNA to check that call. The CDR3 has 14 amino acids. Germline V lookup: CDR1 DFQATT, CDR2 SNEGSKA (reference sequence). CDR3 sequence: CSAASGGGFNEQFF.

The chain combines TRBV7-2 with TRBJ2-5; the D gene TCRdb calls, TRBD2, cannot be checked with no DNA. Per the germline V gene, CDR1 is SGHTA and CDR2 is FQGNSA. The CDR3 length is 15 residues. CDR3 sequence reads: CASSLLAGGLETQYF.

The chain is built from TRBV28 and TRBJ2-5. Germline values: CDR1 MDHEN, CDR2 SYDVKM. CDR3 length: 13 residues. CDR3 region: CASSTKFGETQYF.

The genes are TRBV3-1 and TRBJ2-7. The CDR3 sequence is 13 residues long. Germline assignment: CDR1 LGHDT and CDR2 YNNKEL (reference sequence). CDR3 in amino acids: CASSQDIPYEQYF.

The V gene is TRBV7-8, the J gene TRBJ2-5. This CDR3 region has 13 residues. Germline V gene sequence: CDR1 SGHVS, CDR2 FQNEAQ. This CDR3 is CASSLEGYRTQYF.

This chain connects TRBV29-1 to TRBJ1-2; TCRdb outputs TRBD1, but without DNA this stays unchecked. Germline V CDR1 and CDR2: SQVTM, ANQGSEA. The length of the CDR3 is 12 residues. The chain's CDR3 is CSVEEGTGGYTF.

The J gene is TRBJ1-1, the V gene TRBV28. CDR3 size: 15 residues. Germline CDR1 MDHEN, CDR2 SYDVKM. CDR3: CASSWGPSTNTEAFF.

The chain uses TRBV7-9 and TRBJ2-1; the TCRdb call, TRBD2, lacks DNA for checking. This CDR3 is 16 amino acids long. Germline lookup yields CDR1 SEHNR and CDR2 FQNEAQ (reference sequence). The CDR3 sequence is CASSFLVGDTINEQFF.

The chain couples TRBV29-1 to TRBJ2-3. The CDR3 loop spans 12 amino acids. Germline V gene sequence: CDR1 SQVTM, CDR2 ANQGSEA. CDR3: CSVAFNEDTQYF.

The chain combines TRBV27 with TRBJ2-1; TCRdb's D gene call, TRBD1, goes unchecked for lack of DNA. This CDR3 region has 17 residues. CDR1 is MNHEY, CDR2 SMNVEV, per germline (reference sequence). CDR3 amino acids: CASLWDRGPIFYNEQFF.

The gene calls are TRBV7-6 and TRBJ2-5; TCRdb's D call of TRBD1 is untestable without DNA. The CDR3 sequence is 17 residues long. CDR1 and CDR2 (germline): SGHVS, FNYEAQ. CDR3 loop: CASSLAQGARVFETQYF.

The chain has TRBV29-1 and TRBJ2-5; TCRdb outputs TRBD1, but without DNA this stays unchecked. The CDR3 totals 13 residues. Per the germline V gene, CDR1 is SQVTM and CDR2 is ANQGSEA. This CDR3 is CSAGTLGGETQYF. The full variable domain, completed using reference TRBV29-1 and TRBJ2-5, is SAVISQKPSRDICQRGTSLTIQCQVDSQVTMMFWYRQQPGQSLTLIATANQGSEATYESGFVIDKFPISRPNLTFSTLTVSNMSPEDSSIYLCSAGTLGGETQYFGPGTRLLVL.

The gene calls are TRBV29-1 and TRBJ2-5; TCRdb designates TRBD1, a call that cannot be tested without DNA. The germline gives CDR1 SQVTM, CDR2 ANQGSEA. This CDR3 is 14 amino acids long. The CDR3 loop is CSASGTGGGETQYF.

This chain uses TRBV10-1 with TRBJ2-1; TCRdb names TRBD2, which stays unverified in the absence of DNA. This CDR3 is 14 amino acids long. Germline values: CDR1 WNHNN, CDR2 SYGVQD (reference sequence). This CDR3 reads CASSGLGPFGEQFF.

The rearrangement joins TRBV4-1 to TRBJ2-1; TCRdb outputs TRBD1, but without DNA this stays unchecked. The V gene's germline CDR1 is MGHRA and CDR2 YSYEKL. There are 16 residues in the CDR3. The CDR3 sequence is CASSQDSGLGLHEQFF.

CDR3 in amino acids: CASSRDTGNTEAFF. The rearrangement links TRBV12-3 or TRBV12-4 to TRBJ1-1; TCRdb outputs TRBD1, but without DNA this stays unchecked. The CDR3 runs to 14 residues.

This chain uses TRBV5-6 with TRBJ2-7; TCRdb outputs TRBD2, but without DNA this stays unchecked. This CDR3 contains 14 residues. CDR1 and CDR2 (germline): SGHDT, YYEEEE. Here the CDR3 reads CASSPEGPAGEQYF.

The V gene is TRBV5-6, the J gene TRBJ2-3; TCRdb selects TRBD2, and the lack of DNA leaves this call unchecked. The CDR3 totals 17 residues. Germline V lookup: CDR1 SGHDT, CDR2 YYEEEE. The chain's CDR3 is CASSSVAGGLAGDTQYF.

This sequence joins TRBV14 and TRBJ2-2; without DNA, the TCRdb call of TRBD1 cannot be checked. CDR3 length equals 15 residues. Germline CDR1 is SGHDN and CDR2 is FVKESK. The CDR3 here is CASSRTGFDTGELFF.

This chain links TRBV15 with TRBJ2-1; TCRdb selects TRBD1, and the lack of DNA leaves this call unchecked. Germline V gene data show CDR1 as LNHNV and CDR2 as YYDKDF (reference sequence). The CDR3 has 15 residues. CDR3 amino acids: CATSRDGGRSDEQFF.

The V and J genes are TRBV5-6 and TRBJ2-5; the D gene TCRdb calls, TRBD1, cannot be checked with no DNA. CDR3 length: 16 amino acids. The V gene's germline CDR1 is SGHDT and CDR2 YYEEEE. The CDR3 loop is CASSSTWWDTQETQYF.

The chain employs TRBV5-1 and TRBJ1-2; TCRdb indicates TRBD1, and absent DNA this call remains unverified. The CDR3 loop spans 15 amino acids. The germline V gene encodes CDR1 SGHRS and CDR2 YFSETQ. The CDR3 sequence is CASSLVTGGSDGYTF.

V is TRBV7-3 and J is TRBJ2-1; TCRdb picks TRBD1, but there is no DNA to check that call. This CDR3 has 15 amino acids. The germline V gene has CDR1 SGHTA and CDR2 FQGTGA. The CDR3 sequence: CVSSFPGQSYNEQFF.

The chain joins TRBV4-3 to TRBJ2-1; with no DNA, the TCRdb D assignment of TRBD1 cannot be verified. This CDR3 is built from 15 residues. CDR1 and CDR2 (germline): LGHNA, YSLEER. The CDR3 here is CASSQDKLSANEQFF.

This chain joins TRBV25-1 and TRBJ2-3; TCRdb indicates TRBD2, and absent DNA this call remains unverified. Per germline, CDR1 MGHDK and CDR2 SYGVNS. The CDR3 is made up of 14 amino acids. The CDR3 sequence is CASSGLASADTQYF.